This T cell receptor beta chain is from a study of vaccination and CD4 T cells after COVID-19. About the study: Collection of post-COVID samples occurred a median approximately 94 days after diagnosis, spanning a range of 35 to 161. Timing of post-vaccine sample collection was a median approximately 70 days after dose two, with a range of 14 to 241. Study-level points and caveats: Rising from 21 to 38, the median of SARS-CoV-2-reactive clonotypes did not change significantly.

Remarks on this clonotype: Antigen unknown.

The assay that was used to sequence DNA from cultured CD4+ T cells was the Oncomine TCR Beta short-read assay. TCRdb recomputed calls from the PCR reads with MiXCR, one row per CDR3 protein. The sample includes 15,000 to 20,000 distinct CDR3 sequences, about 60% seen only once; the top ten take around 7.8%. CDR3 size: 16 residues. Losses at the gene ends were 2 bases for V and 1 base for J; bases not matched to a gene: 9. CDR1 and CDR2 (germline): DFQATT, SNEGSKA (reference sequence). Stated treatment: roughly 11-day PBMC culture with coronavirus spike peptide pools or control peptides (ViraFEST assay).

The chain carries TRBV20-1 and TRBJ2-7, with 9 positions matching TRBD2. The TCR comes from a human donor who had recovered from COVID-19. Sequencing used CD4+ T cells from blood, cultured in vitro. CDR3 sequence (DNA): TGCAGTGCTAGACCTCTTAGCGGGAGAAGGTCCTACGAGCAGTACTTC. Amino acid sequence: CSARPLSGRRSYEQYF.